This is a list of T cell receptor beta chains from one sample in a study of OX40 agonist ivuxolimab in advanced cancers. This table comes from immunoSEQ multiplex PCR, and its TCRdb copy is limited to in-frame clones, with some not included. The sample includes 70,000 to 90,000 clones, 84% of them seen just once. The source was CD4+ or CD8+ T cells sorted from blood, collected in a trial of the OX40 agonist ivuxolimab. The receptor source for this set is an adult with an advanced solid tumor such as melanoma, head and neck, liver or kidney cancer. Each CDR3 is given with its conserved first and last residue. A D gene is named only where the DNA matches it firmly. A row's size may be missing; if present it is once, few, many or a size class.

v_gene	d_gene	abundance	j_gene	CDR3aa	CDR3nt
TRBV4-3	.	.	TRBJ2-5	CASSQEGVNRQETQYF	TGCGCCAGCAGCCAAGAGGGAGTGAACCGCCAAGAGACCCAGTACTTC
TRBV4-2	TRBD1	.	TRBJ2-1	CASSQGQDRNLKSSYNEQFF	TGTGCCAGCAGCCAGGGACAGGACAGGAATTTAAAGAGCTCCTACAATGAGCAGTTCTTC
TRBV5-8	TRBD1	.	TRBJ1-4	CASSSRWTGDEKLFF	TGTGCCAGCAGCTCCCGGTGGACAGGGGATGAAAAACTGTTTTTT
TRBV2	TRBD2	.	TRBJ2-1	CASQTSGSSYNEQFF	TGTGCCAGCCAGACTAGCGGAAGCTCCTACAATGAGCAGTTCTTC
TRBV7-2	.	.	TRBJ1-5	CASSPGYSNQPQHF	TGTGCCAGCAGCCCCGGGTATAGCAATCAGCCCCAGCATTTT
TRBV30	TRBD2	.	TRBJ2-1	CAKAAGGYNEQFF	TGTGCCAAAGCAGCGGGGGGTTACAATGAGCAGTTCTTC
TRBV6-1	.	once	TRBJ2-7	CASSEQSWGSRYEQYF	TGTGCCAGCAGTGAACAATCCTGGGGGAGTAGATACGAGCAGTACTTC
TRBV6-6	.	.	TRBJ1-2	CASRPAGSNYGYTF	TGTGCCAGCAGGCCGGCGGGCAGTAACTATGGCTACACCTTC
TRBV11-2	.	few	TRBJ2-4	CASSSPMGKNIQYF	TGTGCCAGCAGCTCCCCCATGGGCAAAAACATTCAGTACTTC
TRBV6-6	TRBD1	.	TRBJ2-7	CASSPRQGIYEQYF	TGTGCCAGCAGTCCGCGACAGGGGATCTACGAGCAGTACTTC
TRBV7-3	TRBD2	.	TRBJ2-3	CASSLSGRAKDTQYF	TGTGCCAGCAGCCTTAGCGGGAGGGCCAAAGATACGCAGTATTTT
TRBV15	.	.	TRBJ1-1	CATSRDWGEPNTEAFF	TGTGCCACCAGCAGAGATTGGGGGGAGCCGAACACTGAAGCTTTCTTT
TRBV2	.	.	TRBJ1-2	CASSDISDYGYTF	TGTGCCAGCAGCGATATCTCGGACTATGGCTACACCTTC
TRBV7-3	.	.	TRBJ1-1	CASSLRGEGTEAFF	TGTGCCAGCAGCTTGCGGGGAGAGGGCACTGAAGCTTTCTTT
TRBV7-9	.	.	TRBJ1-1	CASSYTGALNTEAFF	TGTGCCAGCAGCTACACAGGAGCCTTGAACACTGAAGCTTTCTTT
TRBV5-1	.	once	TRBJ1-4	CASSLASAGKGEKLFF	TGCGCCAGCAGCTTGGCCTCGGCAGGGAAGGGTGAAAAACTGTTTTTT
TRBV5-1	.	once	TRBJ1-1	CASSSLGDAEAFF	TGCGCCAGCAGTTCCCTCGGGGATGCTGAAGCTTTCTTT
TRBV7-2	.	.	TRBJ1-1	CASSLYPFDRNTEAFF	TGTGCCAGCAGCTTATATCCCTTCGACAGGAACACTGAAGCTTTCTTT
TRBV2	TRBD1	few	TRBJ2-3	CASTADRVGTDTQYF	TGTGCCAGCACCGCGGACAGGGTGGGCACAGATACGCAGTATTTT
TRBV9	.	.	TRBJ1-2	CASSPLMGPSGYTF	TGTGCCAGCAGCCCACTCATGGGCCCCTCGGGCTACACCTTC
TRBV19	TRBD2	.	TRBJ2-5	CASSFRLAGRQETQYF	TGTGCCAGTAGCTTTCGACTAGCGGGACGCCAAGAGACCCAGTACTTC
TRBV18	.	.	TRBJ2-7	CASSPGIYEQYF	TGTGCCAGCTCACCAGGTATCTACGAGCAGTACTTC
TRBV19	TRBD2	.	TRBJ2-3	CASAPSSGGAVSTDTQYF	TGTGCCAGTGCCCCTTCTAGCGGGGGGGCAGTGAGCACAGATACGCAGTATTTT
TRBV2	.	few	TRBJ2-1	CASSPQGRNEQFF	TGTGCCAGCAGCCCACAGGGTCGAAATGAGCAGTTCTTC
TRBV9	TRBD1	.	TRBJ1-2	CASSPSDRTYGYTF	TGTGCCAGCAGCCCTTCGGACAGGACCTATGGCTACACCTTC
TRBV4-1	TRBD1	few	TRBJ2-1	CASSQHRTGVDNEQFF	TGCGCCAGCAGCCAACACCGGACAGGGGTGGACAATGAGCAGTTCTTC
TRBV19	.	.	TRBJ1-4	CASRRKGSAATNEKLFF	TGTGCCAGTAGGCGCAAGGGGTCGGCTGCAACTAATGAAAAACTGTTTTTT
TRBV6-6	TRBD1	.	TRBJ2-7	CASSYGTGATYEQYF	TGTGCCAGCAGTTACGGGACAGGGGCGACCTACGAGCAGTACTTC
TRBV6-1	.	few	TRBJ1-3	CASRQSSGNTIYF	TGTGCCAGCAGACAGAGCTCTGGAAACACCATATATTTT
TRBV30	TRBD1	.	TRBJ2-5	CAWVRTGASWAQYF	TGTGCCTGGGTCCGGACAGGGGCATCGTGGGCCCAGTACTTC
TRBV19	.	.	TRBJ2-2	CASSIMATGELFF	TGTGCCAGTAGTATAATGGCAACCGGGGAGCTGTTTTTT
TRBV7-8	TRBD1	few	TRBJ1-2	CASSAGQDGYTF	TGTGCCAGCAGCGCCGGACAGGATGGCTACACCTTC
TRBV27	.	.	TRBJ2-7	CASSRRLLTDSYEQYF	TGTGCCAGCAGTCGTCGTTTATTGACAGATTCCTACGAGCAGTACTTC
TRBV2	TRBD1	.	TRBJ1-2	CASIPGQVQGYTF	TGTGCCAGCATCCCAGGACAGGTTCAAGGCTACACCTTC
TRBV7-9	TRBD1	.	TRBJ1-4	CASSRDRGVKVYEKLFF	TGTGCCAGCAGCCGGGACAGGGGGGTGAAGGTATATGAAAAACTGTTTTTT
TRBV6-5	.	.	TRBJ1-1	CASTAARNTEAFF	TGTGCCAGCACTGCGGCTCGGAACACTGAAGCTTTCTTT
TRBV12-5	TRBD2	.	TRBJ2-1	CASGSRVAGPYNEQFF	TGTGCTAGTGGTTCCAGGGTAGCGGGACCCTACAATGAGCAGTTCTTC
TRBV9	.	.	TRBJ2-3	CASSGGLTVSDTQYF	TGTGCCAGCAGCGGCGGACTCACGGTCTCAGATACGCAGTATTTT
TRBV29-1	.	.	TRBJ1-1	CSVEVRGPGALKAFF	TGCAGCGTTGAAGTGCGGGGGCCCGGGGCACTGAAAGCTTTCTTT
TRBV7-2	.	.	TRBJ2-5	CASSLASDSAETQYF	TGTGCCAGCAGCTTAGCCTCGGACTCGGCAGAGACCCAGTACTTC
TRBV10-1	.	.	TRBJ1-2	CASRPHYYGYTF	TGCGCCAGCAGGCCCCACTACTATGGCTACACCTTC
TRBV9	.	.	TRBJ2-7	CASSPVETPSYEQYF	TGTGCCAGCAGCCCGGTTGAGACCCCCTCCTACGAGCAGTACTTC
TRBV6-5	.	.	TRBJ2-1	CASSYRLAAHEQFF	TGTGCCAGCAGTTACCGCCTAGCTGCCCATGAGCAGTTCTTC
TRBV19	.	.	TRBJ2-5	CASSISPSQETQYF	TGTGCCAGTAGTATATCCCCTTCCCAAGAGACCCAGTACTTC
TRBV28	TRBD1	.	TRBJ1-2	CARTGTGGYTF	TGTGCCCGGACAGGGACTGGGGGCTACACCTTC
TRBV18	.	.	TRBJ2-7	CASSPVLVSAYEQYF	TGTGCCAGCTCACCAGTCCTCGTATCAGCCTACGAGCAGTACTTC
TRBV5-1	.	.	TRBJ1-1	CASSFSGGNTEAFF	TGCGCCAGCAGCTTTAGCGGGGGGAACACTGAAGCTTTCTTT
TRBV23-1	.	few	TRBJ2-6	CASSPKTRTDPPGANVLTF	TGCGCCAGCAGTCCCAAGACCCGGACAGACCCCCCTGGGGCCAACGTCCTGACTTTC
TRBV7-2	TRBD1	.	TRBJ2-7	CASSGGTGRTYEQYF	TGTGCCAGCAGCGGAGGGACAGGGAGGACCTACGAGCAGTACTTC
TRBV5-6	.	.	TRBJ2-7	CASSLDGISYEQYF	TGTGCCAGCAGCTTGGATGGCATCTCCTACGAGCAGTACTTC
TRBV10-3	TRBD2	.	TRBJ2-3	CAISEVASGSLDTQYF	TGTGCCATCAGTGAGGTTGCTAGCGGGAGTTTAGATACGCAGTATTTT
TRBV7-2	.	few	TRBJ1-1	CASSLVAGGQTEAFF	TGTGCCAGCAGCTTAGTAGCAGGAGGGCAGACTGAAGCTTTCTTT
TRBV7-9	.	.	TRBJ1-1	CASSFGGNTEAFF	TGTGCCAGCAGCTTCGGGGGGAACACTGAAGCTTTCTTT
TRBV7-9	TRBD1	.	TRBJ2-7	CASSLGTGRTYEQYF	TGTGCCAGCAGCTTAGGGACAGGGCGGACCTACGAGCAGTACTTC
TRBV6-1	.	.	TRBJ1-4	CASSPGPATNEKLFF	TGTGCCAGCAGCCCCGGGCCTGCAACTAATGAAAAACTGTTTTTT
TRBV5-6	TRBD2	.	TRBJ2-1	CASSLVSGTSGRYNEQFF	TGTGCCAGCAGCTTGGTGTCCGGGACTAGCGGGAGATACAATGAGCAGTTCTTC
TRBV27	.	.	TRBJ1-5	CASSLSWRRPQHF	TGTGCCAGCAGTTTATCGTGGAGGAGGCCCCAGCATTTT
TRBV7-9	TRBD1	.	TRBJ1-5	CASSLTGEDQPQHF	TGTGCCAGCAGCTTAACAGGGGAGGATCAGCCCCAGCATTTT
TRBV2	.	.	TRBJ1-1	CASKRFDTEAFF	TGTGCCAGCAAAAGGTTTGACACTGAAGCTTTCTTT
TRBV11-3	.	.	TRBJ2-4	CASSLDQGKNIQYF	TGTGCCAGCAGCTTAGATCAGGGTAAAAACATTCAGTACTTC